This T cell receptor (beta chain) was recorded in a study of T-cell reconstitution after alpha-beta-depleted transplantation in children. Unique molecular identifiers were incorporated during preparation of the TCRbeta library. Each CDR3 protein is one row after TCRdb ran MiXCR on the PCR reads. This table holds fewer than 400,000 distinct CDR3 sequences, roughly 21% found once. Germline V CDR1 and CDR2: MDHEN, SYDVKM. CDR3 length: 16 residues. Trimming left V 6 bases short and J 2 bases short, with 19 bases between. This clonotype came up a few times. The sample in question was PBMCs from the stem cell graft donor, obtained from the stem cell graft. This TCR came from a human donor who donated a stem cell graft to a child with acute myeloid leukemia. The V and J genes are TRBV28 and TRBJ1-2, with D maybe TRBD1 (6 bases). CDR3: CASRTPTRTVNYGYTF. The CDR3 DNA reads TGTGCCAGCAGGACCCCTACACGGACAGTAAACTATGGCTACACCTTC.